This T cell receptor (beta chain) derives from a study of CD8 T cells in Susac syndrome (dated by TCRdb to between 2018 and 2020). A note on the overall study: Whether CD8+ T cell activation and differentiation in Susac syndrome was antigen driven was tested using repertoire sequencing. Findings and caveats that apply to the study as a whole: The TCR sequencing and HLA analysis was acknowledged to have included a relatively small number of individuals.

High-throughput TCR beta sequencing profiled peripheral blood CD8+ and CD4+ T cells from healthy donors, Susac syndrome patients and multiple sclerosis patients. Healthy donors were included as age- and sex-matched controls. Bulk CD8+ and CD4+ T cells were purified by magnetic negative isolation, whereas CD8+ TEMRA cells were enriched by FACS. Blood was drawn into EDTA tubes, processed within 24 hours, and PBMCs were isolated by density gradient centrifugation. PBMCs intended for TCR sequencing were cryopreserved in liquid nitrogen and were subsequently thawed in a 37 degrees C water bath. The sorted or isolated CD4+, CD8+ and CD8+ TEMRA cells reached a purity of at least 90%. The germline V gene encodes CDR1 KGHSH and CDR2 LQKENI. Cut back by 1 base and 0 bases, the V and J ends lie 4 bases apart. The CDR3 contains 13 residues, cysteine and phenylalanine counted. Only the CDR3 region is kept as DNA, spanning 39 bases read in frame from base 1.

A word on this clonotype: Its antigen target is currently unknown. Base qualities are not provided; no much larger clone lies one nucleotide away.

RNA was extracted with the RNeasy kit and about 0.45 to 1 ug was reverse transcribed using random hexamers. The immunoSEQ multiplex PCR assay, which covers 54 Vbeta and 13 Jbeta segments, was used to amplify TCR beta CDR3 regions. PCR amplification bias was corrected using a synthetic template baseline for primer optimization and computational correction. As for the authors' bioinformatics: Reads were annotated to V, D and J genes according to IMGT and were analyzed with immunoSEQ Analyzer, with only productive sequences retained. Clonality was calculated as one minus the Shannon entropy normalized by log2 of the number of productive unique sequences. For each patient and control, public and private clones were evaluated among the 100 most prevalent clones. Susac-specific clones were defined as absent from healthy and MS cohorts, approximately 1,000 published viral clones and other ImmuneACCESS disease sequences. TCRdb's own reprocessing of the public reads used fastp at Q25 and MiXCR and kept productive beta chains. Here each entry gathers all rows of one CDR3 protein and keeps the most common genes and DNA. These V and J calls rely on TCRdb rather than the paper's analysis. The sample table shows 90,000 to 110,000 distinct CDR3 sequences, and roughly 97% are seen once. More than 0.08% of the sample is in the top ten clones.

Sequencing used CD4+ T cells from PBMCs. This chain is built from TRBV18 and TRBJ2-7, with no reliable assignment of the D segment. The sequence was collected from a human donor in good health. CDR3 reads: CASSPQSSYEQYF. The DNA sequence reads TGTGCCAGCTCACCACAAAGCTCCTACGAGCAGTACTTC.